The table lists the clone carrying this T cell receptor (beta chain) with a few counts. Antigen: not known. The data originate from a study of T-cell reconstitution after alpha-beta-depleted transplantation in children. Using unique molecular identifiers, the investigators prepared the TCRbeta library. TCRdb reanalysed the PCR reads using MiXCR and keeps one entry per CDR3 protein. The sample shows about 980,000 distinct CDR3 sequences, about 30% of them seen only once. Findings and caveats of the study: Newly generated T cells supplied most T-cell counts and diversity one year post-transplant. Several hundred expanded graft clones reportedly supplied alpha-beta T cells about two months after transplant. Recipient T cells and thymic progenitors that survived gave rise to the high TCRbeta diversity observed at day 60 in some patients.

This CDR3 is built from 12 residues. Germline CDR1 reads DFQATT; CDR2 reads SNEGSKA (reference sequence). Losses at the gene ends were 3 bases for V and 5 bases for J; bases not matched to a gene: 1. The sample here was PBMCs, mostly from graft donor cells, taken 360 days after TCRalphabeta/CD19-depleted stem cell transplant. The chain links TRBV20-1 to TRBJ1-2; 9 bases match TRBD1. The clonotype was recovered from a boy under two years old who had a stem cell transplant for SCID, so the T cells may come from the graft donor. In DNA form, the CDR3 reads TGCAGTGCTAGGACAGGGGGGTATGGCTACACCTTC. Amino acid sequence: CSARTGGYGYTF.